This T cell receptor beta chain was obtained from a study of regulatory T cells in long-lasting Graves disease. CDR1 and CDR2 from the germline V gene are LNHDA and SQIVND (reference sequence). Trimming removed 4 bases from V and 2 bases from J; junction bases left unmatched: 4. This CDR3 is 15 amino acids long. Stated time point: newly diagnosed GD, antithyroid drugs for less than 3 months. Making the TCR library involved RNA that had been extracted from PBMCs. This clonotype occurred a few times. With iRepertoire HTBI primers and Arm-PCR of CDR3 regions, TCR beta libraries were built. MiXCR, applied by TCRdb to the multiplex PCR reads, yields one record per CDR3 protein. The data show about 440,000 distinct CDR3 sequences, about 17% seen once. The same data also contributed to another study, on T cells in Graves' hyperthyroidism and ophthalmopathy. This second report adds: Those with hyperthyroidism were 18 to 65 years old, newly diagnosed, and ill for under 2 months.

The TCR comes from a woman aged 18 to 35 with Graves disease. The source material was peripheral blood mononuclear cells (PBMCs), sampled at new diagnosis, from a patient treated with antithyroid drugs. The rearrangement uses TRBV19 and TRBJ2-7, with 11 bases lining up with TRBD2. The DNA of the CDR3 is TGTGCCAGTAGTAAGATAGCGGGAGGGCCCTACGAGCAGTACTTC. The encoded protein is CASSKIAGGPYEQYF.